This TCR beta chain was retrieved from a study of blood T cell repertoires in COVID-19. About the research overall: The United States, Italy and Spain provided the acute and convalescent COVID-19 samples. PBMCs, B-cell-depleted T cells, or T cells provided the cDNA or gDNA that made up the material.

As originally analysed: How many nucleated cells were present was estimated from reference gene primer amplification. Produced via immunoSEQ multiplex PCR; TCRdb's table is partial and in-frame only. The V and J calls and clone size come from that table; D and trimming were worked out from the DNA. This table holds 250,000 to 350,000 clones, around 86% found once. The CDR3 consists of 13 residues. V lost 2 bases and J lost 2, with 6 bases in between. The germline V gene has CDR1 LNHDA and CDR2 SQIVND (reference sequence). The chain uses TRBV19 and TRBJ1-2; unclear D gene. Sequencing was carried out using peripheral blood. The receptor's source is a woman aged 40 to 50 who had recovered from COVID-19. CDR3 in amino acids: CASSIILNYGYTF. DNA for the CDR3: TGTGCCAGTAGTATAATCTTAAACTATGGCTACACCTTC.